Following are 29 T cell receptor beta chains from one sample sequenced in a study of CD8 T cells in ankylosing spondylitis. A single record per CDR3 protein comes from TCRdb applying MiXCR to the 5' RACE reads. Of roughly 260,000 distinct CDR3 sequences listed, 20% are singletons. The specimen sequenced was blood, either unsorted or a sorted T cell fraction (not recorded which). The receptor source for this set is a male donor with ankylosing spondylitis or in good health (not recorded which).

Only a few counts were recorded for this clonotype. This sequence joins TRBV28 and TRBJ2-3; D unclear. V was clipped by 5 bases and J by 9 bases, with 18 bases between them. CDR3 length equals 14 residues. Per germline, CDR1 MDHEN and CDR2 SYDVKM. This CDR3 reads CASSPNPGWKTQYF. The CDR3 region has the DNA TGTGCCAGCAGTCCAAACCCCGGATGGAAAACGCAGTATTTT.

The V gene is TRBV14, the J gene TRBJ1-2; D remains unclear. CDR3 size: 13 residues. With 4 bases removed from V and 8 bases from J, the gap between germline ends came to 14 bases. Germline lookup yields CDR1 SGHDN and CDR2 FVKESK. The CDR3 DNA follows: TGTGCCAGCAGCCCCGGAAGATGGGAAGGCTACACCTTC. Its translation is CASSPGRWEGYTF.

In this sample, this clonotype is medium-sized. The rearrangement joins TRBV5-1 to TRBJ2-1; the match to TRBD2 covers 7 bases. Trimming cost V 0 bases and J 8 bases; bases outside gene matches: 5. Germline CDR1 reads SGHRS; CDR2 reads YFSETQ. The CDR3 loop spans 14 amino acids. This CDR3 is CASSLDQGGDEQFF. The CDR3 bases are TGCGCCAGCAGCTTGGACCAGGGAGGGGATGAGCAGTTCTTC. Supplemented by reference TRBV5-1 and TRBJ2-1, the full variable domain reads KAGVTQTPRYLIKTRGQQVTLSCSPISGHRSVSWYQQTPGQGLQFLFEYFSETQRNKGNFPGRFSGRQFSNSRSEMNVSTLELGDSALYLCASSLDQGGDEQFFGPGTRLTVL.

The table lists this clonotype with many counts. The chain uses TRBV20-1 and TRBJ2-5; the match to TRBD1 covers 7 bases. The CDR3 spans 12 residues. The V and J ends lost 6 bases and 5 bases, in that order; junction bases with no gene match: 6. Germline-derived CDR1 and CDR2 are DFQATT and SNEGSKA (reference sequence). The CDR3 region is CSAQQGMETQYF. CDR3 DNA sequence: TGCAGTGCCCAACAGGGGATGGAGACCCAGTACTTC.

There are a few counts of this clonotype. CDR3 coding DNA: TGTGCCACCAGCAGAGTGGGAGTAACTAATGAAAAACTGTTTTTT. The encoded protein is CATSRVGVTNEKLFF. The chain has TRBV15 and TRBJ1-4; D remains ambiguous. V lost 1 base to trimming and J lost 1 base, with 7 bases between them. Per germline, CDR1 LNHNV and CDR2 YYDKDF (reference sequence). The CDR3 loop spans 15 amino acids.

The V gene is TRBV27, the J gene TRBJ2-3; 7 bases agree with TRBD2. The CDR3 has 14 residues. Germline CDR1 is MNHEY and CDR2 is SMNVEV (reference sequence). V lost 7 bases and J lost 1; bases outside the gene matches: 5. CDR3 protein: CASTWGRGTDTQYF. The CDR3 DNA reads TGTGCCAGCACCTGGGGGAGGGGCACAGATACGCAGTATTTT.

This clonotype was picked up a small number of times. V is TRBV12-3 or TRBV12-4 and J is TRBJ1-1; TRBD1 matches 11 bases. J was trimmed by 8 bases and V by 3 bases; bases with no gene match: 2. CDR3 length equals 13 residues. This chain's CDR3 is CASSLRTGGEAFF. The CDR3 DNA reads TGTGCCAGCAGTTTGAGGACAGGGGGCGAAGCTTTCTTT.

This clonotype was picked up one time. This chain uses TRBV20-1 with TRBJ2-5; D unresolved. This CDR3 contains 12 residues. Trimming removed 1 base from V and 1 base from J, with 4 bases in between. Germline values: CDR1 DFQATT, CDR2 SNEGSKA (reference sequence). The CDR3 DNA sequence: TGCAGTGCTAGAGTCCCCCAAGAGACCCAGTACTTC. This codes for CSARVPQETQYF.

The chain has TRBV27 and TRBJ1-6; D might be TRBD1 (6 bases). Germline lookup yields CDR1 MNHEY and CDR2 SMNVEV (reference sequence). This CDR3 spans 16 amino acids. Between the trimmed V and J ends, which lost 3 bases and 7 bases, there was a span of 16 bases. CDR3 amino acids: CASSFTLGAGNSPLHF. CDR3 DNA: TGTGCCAGCAGTTTCACATTGGGGGCGGGAAATTCACCCCTCCACTTT.

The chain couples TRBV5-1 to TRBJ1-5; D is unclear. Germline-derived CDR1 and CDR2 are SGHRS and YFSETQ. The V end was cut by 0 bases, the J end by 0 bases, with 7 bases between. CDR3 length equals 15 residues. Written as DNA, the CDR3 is TGCGCCAGCAGCTTGGTAGGAGATAGCAATCAGCCCCAGCATTTT. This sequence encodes CASSLVGDSNQPQHF.

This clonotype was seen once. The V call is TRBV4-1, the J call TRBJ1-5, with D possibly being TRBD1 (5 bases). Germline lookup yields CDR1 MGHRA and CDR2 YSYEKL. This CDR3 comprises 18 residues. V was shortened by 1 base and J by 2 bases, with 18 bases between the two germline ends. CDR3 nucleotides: TGCGCCAGCAGCCAAGGCGACATAGGGGTTGATGGCAATCAGCCCCAGCATTTT. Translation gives CASSQGDIGVDGNQPQHF.

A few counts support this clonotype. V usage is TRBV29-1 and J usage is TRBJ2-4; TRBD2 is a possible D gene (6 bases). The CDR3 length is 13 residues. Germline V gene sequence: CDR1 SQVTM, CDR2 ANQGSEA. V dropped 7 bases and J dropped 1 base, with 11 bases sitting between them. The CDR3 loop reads CSGGRKAKNIQYF. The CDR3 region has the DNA TGCAGCGGGGGGAGGAAGGCCAAAAACATTCAGTACTTC.

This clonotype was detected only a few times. CDR3 protein: CSARRTGSSYNEQFF. The CDR3 nucleotides are TGCAGTGCTAGAAGGACTGGCAGCTCCTACAATGAGCAGTTCTTC. The chain has TRBV20-1 and TRBJ2-1, with D possibly being TRBD2 (5 bases). CDR1 and CDR2 from the germline V gene are DFQATT and SNEGSKA (reference sequence). The CDR3 runs to 15 residues. Trimming shortened V by 2 bases and J by 0 bases, and 11 bases separated the two germline ends.

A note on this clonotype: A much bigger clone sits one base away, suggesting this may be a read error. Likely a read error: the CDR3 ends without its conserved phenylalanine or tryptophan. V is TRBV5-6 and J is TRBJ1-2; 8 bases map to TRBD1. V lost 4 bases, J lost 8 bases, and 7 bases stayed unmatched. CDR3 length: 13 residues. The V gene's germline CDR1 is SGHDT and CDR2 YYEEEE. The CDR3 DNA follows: TGTGCCAGCAGCCCACGGACAGGGTCGGGCTACACCCTC. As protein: CASSPRTGSGYTL.

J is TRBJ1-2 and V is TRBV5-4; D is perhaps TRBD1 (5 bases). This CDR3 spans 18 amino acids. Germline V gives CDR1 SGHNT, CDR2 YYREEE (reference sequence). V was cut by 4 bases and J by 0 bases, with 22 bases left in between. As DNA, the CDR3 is TGTGCCAGCAGCGCTGGGGGAGAGGAGTCCTTTTCTAACTATGGCTACACCTTC. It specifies CASSAGGEESFSNYGYTF.

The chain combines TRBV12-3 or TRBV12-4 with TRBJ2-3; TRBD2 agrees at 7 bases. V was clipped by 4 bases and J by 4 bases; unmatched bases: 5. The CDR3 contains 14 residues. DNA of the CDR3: TGTGCCAGCAGTTCCAGCGGGACCTCAGATACGCAGTATTTT. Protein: CASSSSGTSDTQYF.

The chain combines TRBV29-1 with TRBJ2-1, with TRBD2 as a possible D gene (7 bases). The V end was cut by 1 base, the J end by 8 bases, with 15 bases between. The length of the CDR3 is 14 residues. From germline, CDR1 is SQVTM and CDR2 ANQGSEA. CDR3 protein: CSVEGGGGGDEQFF. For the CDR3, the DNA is TGCAGCGTTGAAGGCGGCGGGGGCGGCGATGAGCAGTTCTTC.

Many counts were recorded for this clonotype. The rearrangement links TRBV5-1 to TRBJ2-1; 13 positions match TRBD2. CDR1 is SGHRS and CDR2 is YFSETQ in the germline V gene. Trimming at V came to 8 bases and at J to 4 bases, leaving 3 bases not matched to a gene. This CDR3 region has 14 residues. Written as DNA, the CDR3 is TGCGCCAGTTCGACTAGCGGGGGGTACAATGAGCAGTTCTTC. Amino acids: CASSTSGGYNEQFF.

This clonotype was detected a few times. For the CDR3, the DNA is TGCAGTGCTAGAAGCGGGGGGGTAAACACTGAAGCTTTCTTT. Protein: CSARSGGVNTEAFF. This sequence joins TRBV20-1 and TRBJ1-1, with a weak D call TRBD1 (5 bases). Trimming left V 2 bases short and J 2 bases short, with 12 bases between. The CDR3 runs to 14 residues. The germline V gene has CDR1 DFQATT and CDR2 SNEGSKA (reference sequence).

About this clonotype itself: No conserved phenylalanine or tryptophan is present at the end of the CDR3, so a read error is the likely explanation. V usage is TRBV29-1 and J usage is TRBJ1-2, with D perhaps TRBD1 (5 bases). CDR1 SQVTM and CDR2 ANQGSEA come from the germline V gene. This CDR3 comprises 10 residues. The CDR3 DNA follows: TGCAGTAGGAGGGGTAATGGCTACACCCTC. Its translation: CSRRGNGYTL.

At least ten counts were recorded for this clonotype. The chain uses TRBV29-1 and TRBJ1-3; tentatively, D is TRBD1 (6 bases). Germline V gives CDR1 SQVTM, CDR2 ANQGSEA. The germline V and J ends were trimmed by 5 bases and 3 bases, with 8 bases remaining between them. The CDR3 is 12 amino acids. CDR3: CSVRTDGNTIYF. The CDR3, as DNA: TGCAGCGTTAGGACAGATGGAAACACCATATATTTT.

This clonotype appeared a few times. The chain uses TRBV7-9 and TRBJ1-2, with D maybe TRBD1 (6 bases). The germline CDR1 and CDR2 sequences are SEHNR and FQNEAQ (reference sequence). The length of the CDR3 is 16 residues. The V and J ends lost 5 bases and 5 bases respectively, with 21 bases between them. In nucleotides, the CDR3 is TGTGCCAGCAGCACGGGGGCGGACTCTCCCCTTTATGGCTACACCTTC. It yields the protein CASSTGADSPLYGYTF.

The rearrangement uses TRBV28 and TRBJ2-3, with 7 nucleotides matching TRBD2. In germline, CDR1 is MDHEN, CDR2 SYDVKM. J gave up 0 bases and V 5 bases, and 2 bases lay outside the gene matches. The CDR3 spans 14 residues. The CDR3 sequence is CASSDSGSTDTQYF. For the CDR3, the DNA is TGTGCCAGCAGTGATAGCGGGAGCACAGATACGCAGTATTTT.

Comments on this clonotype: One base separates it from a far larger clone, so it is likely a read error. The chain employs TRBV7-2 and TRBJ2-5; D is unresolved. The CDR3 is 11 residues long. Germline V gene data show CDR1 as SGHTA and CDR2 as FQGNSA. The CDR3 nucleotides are TGTGCCCGCAGCTTGGCAGAGACCCAGTACTTC. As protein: CARSLAETQYF.

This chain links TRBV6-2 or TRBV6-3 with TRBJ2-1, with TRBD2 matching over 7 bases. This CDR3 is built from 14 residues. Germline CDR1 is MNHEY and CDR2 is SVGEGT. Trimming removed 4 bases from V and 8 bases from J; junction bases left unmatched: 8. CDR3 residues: CASSFPALADEQFF. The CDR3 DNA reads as TGTGCCAGCAGTTTCCCGGCCCTAGCGGATGAGCAGTTCTTC.

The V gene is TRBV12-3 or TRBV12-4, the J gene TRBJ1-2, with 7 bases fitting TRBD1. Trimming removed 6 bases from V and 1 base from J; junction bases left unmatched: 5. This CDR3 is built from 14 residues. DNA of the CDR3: TGTGCCAGCAGCCGGTACAGGGGTAACTATGGCTACACCTTC. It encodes CASSRYRGNYGYTF.

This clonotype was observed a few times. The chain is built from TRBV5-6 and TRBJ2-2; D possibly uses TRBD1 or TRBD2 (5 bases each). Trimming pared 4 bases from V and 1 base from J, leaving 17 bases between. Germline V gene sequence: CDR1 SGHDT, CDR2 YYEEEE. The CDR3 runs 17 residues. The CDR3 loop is CASSARDPQRNTGELFF. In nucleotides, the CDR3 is TGTGCCAGCAGCGCCCGGGACCCCCAACGGAACACCGGGGAGCTGTTTTTT.

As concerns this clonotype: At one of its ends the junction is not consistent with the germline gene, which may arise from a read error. The CDR3 is CSVGTGINPPQHF. CDR3 coding DNA: TGCAGCGTCGGGACAGGGATCAATCCGCCCCAGCATTTT. The V call is TRBV29-1, the J call TRBJ1-5; 9 bases agree with TRBD1. Germline V gene lookup returns CDR1 SQVTM and CDR2 ANQGSEA. The CDR3 length is 13 residues.

The CDR3 DNA sequence: TGCGCCAGCAGTGAGTCTGCCCTAGCGGGAGACTACAATGAGCAGTTCTTC. Amino acid sequence: CASSESALAGDYNEQFF. The J gene is TRBJ2-1, the V gene TRBV10-1; TRBD2 matches 10 bases. CDR1 and CDR2 (germline): WNHNN, SYGVQD (reference sequence). The CDR3 length is 17 residues. V was pared by 0 bases and J by 3 bases, with 5 bases of the junction left unmatched.